The 22 T cell receptor beta chains listed next were all sequenced from one sample in a study of long-term antiretroviral therapy in people with HIV. Researchers ran immunoSEQ v3.0 at survey level. Generated by immunoSEQ multiplex PCR, the TCRdb table keeps only in-frame clones and is missing some. Counted here are about 27,000 clones, roughly 80% occurring once; the ten biggest clones make up around 15%. Sample: unsorted PBMCs, taken 2.9 years after starting antiretroviral therapy. The receptors stem from a man aged 45-65 years with HIV.

The chain has TRBV7-8 and TRBJ2-7; the match to TRBD1 covers 8 bases. CDR3 length: 12 amino acids. CDR1 and CDR2 (germline): SGHVS, FQNEAQ. J lost 5 bases, V lost 4 bases, and 1 base had no gene match. CDR3 coding DNA: TGTGCCAGCAGCTCCAGGGGGCACGAGCAGTACTTC. It translates to CASSSRGHEQYF.

CDR3 sequence reads: CASSHPGTLNYEQYF. DNA for the CDR3: TGTGCCAGCAGCCATCCCGGGACTCTTAATTACGAGCAGTACTTC. This chain connects TRBV11-2 to TRBJ2-7; perhaps TRBD2 as D (6 bases). Trimming cost V 5 bases and J 4 bases, with 18 bases left between them. Germline CDR1 is SGHAT and CDR2 is FQNNGV. The CDR3 consists of 15 residues. The whole variable domain, remainder taken from reference TRBV11-2 and TRBJ2-7, is EAGVAQSPRYKIIEKRQSVAFWCNPISGHATLYWYQQILGQGPKLLIQFQNNGVVDDSQLPKDRFSAERLKGVDSTLKIQPAKLEDSAVYLCASSHPGTLNYEQYFGPGTRLTVT.

The rearrangement links TRBV29-1 to TRBJ2-1; the match to TRBD1 covers 9 bases. The CDR3 is 14 amino acids. Trimming removed 6 bases from V and 5 bases from J; junction bases left unmatched: 8. Per germline, CDR1 SQVTM and CDR2 ANQGSEA. The CDR3 region is CSVVLWTGDNEQFF. CDR3 sequence (DNA): TGCAGCGTGGTTCTTTGGACAGGGGACAATGAGCAGTTCTTC.

This clone was detected only a few times. This chain's CDR3 is CSAGDNEQFF. CDR3 DNA sequence: TGCAGCGCTGGAGACAATGAGCAGTTCTTC. The gene calls are TRBV29-1 and TRBJ2-1; D is uncertain. The germline V gene has CDR1 SQVTM and CDR2 ANQGSEA. The CDR3 extends over 10 amino acids. With 7 bases removed from V and 5 bases from J, the gap between germline ends came to 6 bases.

The gene calls are TRBV15 and TRBJ1-5; 8 nucleotides agree with TRBD1. V lost 3 bases to trimming and J lost 2 bases; unmatched junction nucleotides: 12. There are 18 residues in the CDR3. Germline V gene lookup returns CDR1 LNHNV and CDR2 YYDKDF (reference sequence). The CDR3 DNA sequence: TGTGCCACCAGCAGTACCGGGACAGGCCATATGGGCAATCAGCCCCAGCATTTT. As protein: CATSSTGTGHMGNQPQHF.

CDR3 sequence (DNA): TGTGCCAGCAGCTTAGAGGGGGAGCTGTTTTTT. This codes for CASSLEGELFF. This chain links TRBV11-2 with TRBJ2-2; D remains unclear. The CDR3 length is 11 residues. Germline V gives CDR1 SGHAT, CDR2 FQNNGV. The germline V and J ends were trimmed by 0 bases and 8 bases, with 1 base remaining between them. Full variable domain (missing parts from reference TRBV11-2 and TRBJ2-2): EAGVAQSPRYKIIEKRQSVAFWCNPISGHATLYWYQQILGQGPKLLIQFQNNGVVDDSQLPKDRFSAERLKGVDSTLKIQPAKLEDSAVYLCASSLEGELFFGEGSRLTVL.

The chain links TRBV6-5 to TRBJ1-6, with a tentative D call TRBD1 (5 bases). The V end was cut by 9 bases, the J end by 4 bases, with 13 bases between. The CDR3 runs 14 residues. Germline V gene sequence: CDR1 MNHEY, CDR2 SVGAGI. The CDR3 is CASRPEGYNSPLHF. DNA for the CDR3: TGTGCCAGTCGACCCGAGGGGTATAATTCACCCCTCCACTTT.

The chain uses TRBV29-1 and TRBJ2-5, with D uncertain. This CDR3 comprises 13 residues. Germline CDR1 is SQVTM and CDR2 is ANQGSEA. V was clipped by 3 bases and J by 5 bases, with 13 bases between them. The CDR3 coding sequence is TGCAGCGTTGAGCGGAGCAGCCGGGAGACCCAGTACTTC. It codes for CSVERSSRETQYF.

The rearrangement links TRBV7-9 to TRBJ1-1; D is perhaps TRBD1 (5 bases). The CDR3 is 12 residues long. Germline V CDR1 and CDR2: SEHNR, FQNEAQ (reference sequence). Trimming shortened V by 5 bases and J by 4 bases, and 8 bases separated the two germline ends. The CDR3 DNA reads as TGTGCCAGCAGCCCCGGGGGCACTGAAGCTTTCTTT. Its protein is CASSPGGTEAFF.

The CDR3 sequence: CASIDSLGTGELFF. The CDR3 nucleotides read TGTGCCAGTATCGACTCCCTGGGGACCGGGGAGCTGTTTTTT. This chain uses TRBV19 with TRBJ2-2; no clear D gene. The V and J ends lost 7 bases and 5 bases respectively, with 14 bases between them. The CDR3 totals 14 residues. Germline lookup yields CDR1 LNHDA and CDR2 SQIVND (reference sequence). Together with reference TRBV19 and TRBJ2-2, the CDR3 gives the full variable domain: DGGITQSPKYLFRKEGQNVTLSCEQNLNHDAMYWYRQDPGQGLRLIYYSQIVNDFQKGDIAEGYSVSREKKESFPLTVTSAQKNPTAFYLCASIDSLGTGELFFGEGSRLTVL.

The V call is TRBV5-6, the J call TRBJ1-5; D is possibly TRBD1 (5 bases). The germline CDR1 and CDR2 sequences are SGHDT and YYEEEE. V gave up 0 bases and J gave up 0 bases, with 7 bases separating them. The length of the CDR3 is 15 residues. CDR3 amino acids: CASSLGRDSNQPQHF. As DNA, the CDR3 is TGTGCCAGCAGCTTGGGCAGGGATAGCAATCAGCCCCAGCATTTT.

The V and J genes are TRBV20-1 and TRBJ2-5; tentatively, D is TRBD2 (6 bases). Trimming took 8 bases from V and 5 from J, leaving 12 bases between them. From germline, CDR1 is DFQATT and CDR2 SNEGSKA (reference sequence). This CDR3 has 11 residues. The CDR3 bases are TGCAGTTGGCTCGGAGGGGAGACCCAGTACTTC. Amino acid sequence: CSWLGGETQYF.

The chain combines TRBV11-2 with TRBJ2-7, with 8 bases fitting TRBD1. Germline CDR1 is SGHAT and CDR2 is FQNNGV. With 5 bases clipped from V and 3 bases from J, the junction kept 3 bases outside the gene matches. This CDR3 comprises 13 residues. CDR3 sequence reads: CASSIGTGYEQYF. As DNA, the CDR3 is TGTGCCAGCAGCATCGGGACAGGCTACGAGCAGTACTTC. Filled out from reference TRBV11-2 and TRBJ2-7, the complete variable domain reads EAGVAQSPRYKIIEKRQSVAFWCNPISGHATLYWYQQILGQGPKLLIQFQNNGVVDDSQLPKDRFSAERLKGVDSTLKIQPAKLEDSAVYLCASSIGTGYEQYFGPGTRLTVT.

This chain uses TRBV19 with TRBJ2-1; TRBD2 matches 11 bases. CDR3 length equals 20 residues. Looked up from germline, CDR1 is LNHDA and CDR2 is SQIVND (reference sequence). V shed 5 bases, J shed 0 bases, and the junction held 15 bases outside the gene matches. CDR3 amino acids: CASSPPLAGVVSFSYNEQFF. CDR3 sequence (DNA): TGTGCCAGTAGTCCTCCACTAGCGGGGGTAGTAAGCTTCTCCTACAATGAGCAGTTCTTC. The entire variable domain, with the rest obtained from reference TRBV19 and TRBJ2-1, is as follows: DGGITQSPKYLFRKEGQNVTLSCEQNLNHDAMYWYRQDPGQGLRLIYYSQIVNDFQKGDIAEGYSVSREKKESFPLTVTSAQKNPTAFYLCASSPPLAGVVSFSYNEQFFGPGTRLTVL.

The rearrangement uses TRBV6-5 and TRBJ2-7; 7 positions agree with TRBD2. Germline V gives CDR1 MNHEY, CDR2 SVGAGI. V dropped 10 bases and J dropped 5; count of bases not matched to a gene: 8. CDR3 length: 12 residues. DNA for the CDR3: TGTGCCACGGGCACCAGCGGGGACGAGCAGTACTTC. It translates to CATGTSGDEQYF.

J is TRBJ1-5 and V is TRBV28; 7 bases map to TRBD1. Trimming took 7 bases from V and 7 from J; bases not matched to a gene: 16. There are 16 residues in the CDR3. Looked up from germline, CDR1 is MDHEN and CDR2 is SYDVKM. In nucleotides, the CDR3 is TGTGCCAGCAATTATAACAGGCAAGGGGGCCGACAGCCCCAGCATTTT. It encodes CASNYNRQGGRQPQHF.

DNA for the CDR3: TGTGCCAGCAGTTCCGTGAACACTGAAGCTTTCTTT. As protein: CASSSVNTEAFF. The genes are TRBV28 and TRBJ1-1; D remains ambiguous. This CDR3 has 12 residues. Trimming took off 4 bases at V and 0 bases at J, with 3 bases between the two ends. The germline V gene has CDR1 MDHEN and CDR2 SYDVKM.

The rearrangement uses TRBV5-1 and TRBJ2-7; 9 nucleotides agree with TRBD1. V lost 4 bases to trimming and J lost 3 bases; unmatched junction nucleotides: 11. The germline gives CDR1 SGHRS, CDR2 YFSETQ. This CDR3 region has 16 residues. The CDR3 sequence is CASSPSRQGVDYEQYF. The CDR3 region has the DNA TGCGCCAGCAGCCCCTCCCGACAGGGGGTCGACTACGAGCAGTACTTC. Full variable domain (outside the CDR3, taken from reference TRBV5-1 and TRBJ2-7): KAGVTQTPRYLIKTRGQQVTLSCSPISGHRSVSWYQQTPGQGLQFLFEYFSETQRNKGNFPGRFSGRQFSNSRSEMNVSTLELGDSALYLCASSPSRQGVDYEQYFGPGTRLTVT.

The CDR3 protein is CASSYSIGQLRGYTF. The CDR3 coding sequence is TGTGCCAGCAGTTACTCGATAGGGCAGCTTAGGGGCTACACCTTC. The rearrangement links TRBV6-5 to TRBJ1-2, with no clear D. V shed 0 bases and J shed 8 bases, with 16 bases lying between them. This CDR3 has 15 amino acids. Germline CDR1 reads MNHEY; CDR2 reads SVGAGI.

J is TRBJ1-2 and V is TRBV5-1, with D possibly matching TRBD1 (6 bases). Germline V gene lookup returns CDR1 SGHRS and CDR2 YFSETQ. This CDR3 spans 15 amino acids. The V and J ends lost 8 bases and 0 bases respectively, with 17 bases between them. CDR3 protein: CASHSGAATNYGYTF. DNA of the CDR3: TGCGCCAGTCATTCGGGGGCAGCGACTAACTATGGCTACACCTTC.

This clone appeared a few times. V and J are TRBV7-2 and TRBJ1-1, with no clear D. The germline V gene encodes CDR1 SGHTA and CDR2 FQGNSA. This CDR3 is 15 amino acids long. Trimming stripped 5 bases from V and 2 bases from J, with 15 bases between. CDR3 bases: TGTGCCAGCAGCGCCTTTCCGGGATTCAACACTGAAGCTTTCTTT. Amino acid sequence: CASSAFPGFNTEAFF. The full variable domain, completed using reference TRBV7-2 and TRBJ1-1, is GAGVSQSPSNKVTEKGKDVELRCDPISGHTALYWYRQSLGQGLEFLIYFQGNSAPDKSGLPSDRFSAERTGGSVSTLTIQRTQQEDSAVYLCASSAFPGFNTEAFFGQGTRLTVV.

V gene TRBV10-2 combines with J gene TRBJ1-1; D is unresolved. Germline lookup yields CDR1 WSHSY and CDR2 SAAADI. With 11 bases removed from V and 1 base from J, the gap between germline ends came to 14 bases. CDR3 size: 13 residues. CDR3: CAASNPGNTEAFF. For the CDR3, the DNA is TGCGCCGCCAGCAACCCGGGGAACACTGAAGCTTTCTTT.